These T cell receptor beta chains were read from a single sample in a study of graft-versus-host responses after intestinal transplantation. This table comes from immunoSEQ multiplex PCR, and its TCRdb copy is limited to in-frame clones, with some not included. The sample contains tens of thousands of clones, 70% to 90% of which appear only once. No cognate antigen is known for these TCRs. Specimen: unstimulated CD8+ T cells sorted from spleen or lymph node cells, collected before intestinal transplant. The receptors come from a human donor who received an intestinal transplant. Both conserved end residues are part of each CDR3. D genes are given only for firm matches. Clone size, where shown, is once, few, many, or a class for clones that have expanded.

size | J | V | D | DNA | CDR3
- | TRBJ1-2 | TRBV28 | - | TGTGCCAGCAAAAATAGACCAGGGGATTTGTATGGCTACACCTTC | CASKNRPGDLYGYTF
- | TRBJ2-3 | TRBV4-1 | TRBD2 | TGCGCCAGCAGCCAAGATAGGCGGGGGGTCACAGATACGCAGTATTTT | CASSQDRRGVTDTQYF
- | TRBJ1-1 | TRBV19 | TRBD1 | TGTGCCAGTAGTATATCAGACAGGGTGGAGGCGAACACTGAAGCTTTCTTT | CASSISDRVEANTEAFF
- | TRBJ2-1 | TRBV9 | TRBD2 | TGTGCCAGCAGCCCTACCGGGGGGTCCCTTTACAATGAGCAGTTCTTC | CASSPTGGSLYNEQFF
- | TRBJ2-3 | TRBV19 | TRBD2 | TGTGCCAGTAGTCCATATAGCGGGAGAGCGGCAGATACGCAGTATTTT | CASSPYSGRAADTQYF
once | TRBJ1-1 | TRBV27 | - | TGTGCCAGCAGTTTATCTGGTCAGACTAAAGCTTTCTTT | CASSLSGQTKAFF
- | TRBJ2-4 | TRBV28 | - | TGTGCCAGCCTTGGGGGGGCCAAAGAGAACATTCAGTACTTC | CASLGGAKENIQYF
- | TRBJ1-2 | TRBV28 | TRBD1 | TGTGCCAGCAGTAACCGGGACAGGGCCCATGGCTACACCTTC | CASSNRDRAHGYTF
- | TRBJ2-7 | TRBV28 | - | TGTGCCAGCAGTTGGGGGTCAGGGGCCTACGAGCAGTACTTC | CASSWGSGAYEQYF
- | TRBJ1-1 | TRBV12-2 | - | TGTGCAAGTCGCTACGACAGGGGGAACACTGAAGCTTTCTTT | CASRYDRGNTEAFF
- | TRBJ1-4 | TRBV6-6 | TRBD1 | TGTGCCAGCAGCCAAACCGGGACAGCTAATGAAAAACTGTTTTTT | CASSQTGTANEKLFF
- | TRBJ2-1 | TRBV7-9 | - | TGTGCCAGCAGCCGAAAAAGACAGATTTACAATGAGCAGTTCTTC | CASSRKRQIYNEQFF
once | TRBJ1-3 | TRBV6-6 | TRBD1 | TGTGCCAGCAGTCACAACCGGGACAGAGGCGGAAACACCATATATTTT | CASSHNRDRGGNTIYF
- | TRBJ1-4 | TRBV28 | - | TGTGCCAGCAGTTTACTGCAGGAAACTAATGAAAAACTGTTTTTT | CASSLLQETNEKLFF
- | TRBJ1-2 | TRBV5-1 | - | TGCGCCAGCAGCTTAGGCTACAGGAATACTACTAACTATGGCTACACCTTC | CASSLGYRNTTNYGYTF
- | TRBJ2-3 | TRBV5-1 | - | TGCGCCAGCTCAAGACCCAGGGCGGGGGCTTCAAGCACAGATACGCAGTATTTT | CASSRPRAGASSTDTQYF
- | TRBJ2-7 | TRBV9 | TRBD2 | TGTGCCAGCAGCCCTAGCGGGCCCTCCTACGAGCAGTACTTC | CASSPSGPSYEQYF
few | TRBJ2-7 | TRBV6-1 | - | TGTGCCACACGACCCTCGGGGGGCCTCTACGAGCAGTACTTC | CATRPSGGLYEQYF
- | TRBJ2-7 | TRBV12-5 | - | TGTGCTAGTGGTTTCGGGGTTGAGGAGCAGTACTTC | CASGFGVEEQYF
few | TRBJ2-1 | TRBV28 | - | TGTGCCACCCGTGGTCGCTACTCCTACAATGAGCAGTTCTTC | CATRGRYSYNEQFF
- | TRBJ1-1 | TRBV19 | - | TGTGCCAGTAGTCCTCCAGGTACAGAAGCTTTCTTT | CASSPPGTEAFF
once | TRBJ2-7 | TRBV21-1 | - | TGTGCCAGCAGCTCGTCCGGGACACCTGTGGTGGTGCAGTACTTC | CASSSSGTPVVVQYF
- | TRBJ2-1 | TRBV10-2 | - | TGCGCCAGCAGTAGGCCCGGAGGAGGGTGGGACAATGAGCAGTTCTTC | CASSRPGGGWDNEQFF
- | TRBJ2-7 | TRBV6-1 | TRBD1 | TGTGCCAGCAGTTCCCCCGGGACAGGGTATTGGGAGCAGTACTTC | CASSSPGTGYWEQYF
- | TRBJ1-1 | TRBV6-1 | - | TGTGCCAGCAGTGAAGCGACGGAGGGCGTTGGGAACACTGAAGCTTTCTTT | CASSEATEGVGNTEAFF
- | TRBJ2-1 | TRBV25-1 | TRBD2 | TGTGCCAGCAGGGGGGGAGGGCTCTACAATGAGCAGTTCTTC | CASRGGGLYNEQFF
- | TRBJ2-7 | TRBV29-1 | TRBD2 | TGCAGCGTTGAATTCGGGGGGTTGGGGACCTACGAGCAGTACTTC | CSVEFGGLGTYEQYF
- | TRBJ2-1 | TRBV11-2 | TRBD1 | TGTGCCAGCAGCTTGGGACAGGGGGTTGAGCAGTTCTTC | CASSLGQGVEQFF
- | TRBJ2-7 | TRBV13 | TRBD1 | TGCGCCAGCAGCTTAGCCGGACAGGGTTCCGAGCAGTACTTC | CASSLAGQGSEQYF
few | TRBJ2-7 | TRBV19 | TRBD1 | TGTGCCAGTAGTATAGGGACAGGGTTTTCCTACGAGCAGTACTTC | CASSIGTGFSYEQYF
- | TRBJ2-1 | TRBV27 | TRBD1 | TGTGCCAGCACCCCGGGACAGGGGTACAATGAGCAGTTCTTC | CASTPGQGYNEQFF
- | TRBJ2-7 | TRBV18 | - | TGTGCCAGCTCAGTCAAGGCGGGGATTCCGGGCGAGCAGTACTTC | CASSVKAGIPGEQYF
- | TRBJ2-7 | TRBV25-1 | - | TGTGCCAGCAGTGGAGAAGGGAGCGAGCAGTACTTC | CASSGEGSEQYF
- | TRBJ2-1 | TRBV19 | - | TGTGCCAGTGGAGGTGTACAGGGAGTCCCATACAATGAGCAGTTCTTC | CASGGVQGVPYNEQFF
- | TRBJ2-7 | TRBV4-1 | - | TGCGCCAGCAGCCAAGAACGCGCGCCGTTCTACGAGCAGTACTTC | CASSQERAPFYEQYF
- | TRBJ2-3 | TRBV4-1 | TRBD2 | TGCGCCAGCAGCCAAGATCAGGCACTAGCGGGCCCCTTGGGGGGGCAGTATTTT | CASSQDQALAGPLGGQYF
few | TRBJ1-1 | TRBV6-1 | - | TGTGCCAGCAGTGAAGCGGGGGGGGGCGGCACTGAAGCTTTCTTT | CASSEAGGGGTEAFF
- | TRBJ1-1 | TRBV6-1 | TRBD1 | TGTGCCAGCAGCTGGCGGGACAGCACTGAAGCTTTCTTT | CASSWRDSTEAFF
- | TRBJ1-5 | TRBV27 | TRBD1 | TGTGCCAGCAGTTTTGAGGGGGCCAGCAATCAGCCCCAGCATTTT | CASSFEGASNQPQHF
- | TRBJ2-1 | TRBV6-1 | - | TGTGCCAGCAGTGCCTCCTGGAGCTCCTACAATGAGCAGTTCTTC | CASSASWSSYNEQFF
- | TRBJ2-7 | TRBV2 | TRBD2 | TGTGCCAGCAGTGAAGCGGGAAGACTAGCGGTCTACGAGCAGTACTTC | CASSEAGRLAVYEQYF